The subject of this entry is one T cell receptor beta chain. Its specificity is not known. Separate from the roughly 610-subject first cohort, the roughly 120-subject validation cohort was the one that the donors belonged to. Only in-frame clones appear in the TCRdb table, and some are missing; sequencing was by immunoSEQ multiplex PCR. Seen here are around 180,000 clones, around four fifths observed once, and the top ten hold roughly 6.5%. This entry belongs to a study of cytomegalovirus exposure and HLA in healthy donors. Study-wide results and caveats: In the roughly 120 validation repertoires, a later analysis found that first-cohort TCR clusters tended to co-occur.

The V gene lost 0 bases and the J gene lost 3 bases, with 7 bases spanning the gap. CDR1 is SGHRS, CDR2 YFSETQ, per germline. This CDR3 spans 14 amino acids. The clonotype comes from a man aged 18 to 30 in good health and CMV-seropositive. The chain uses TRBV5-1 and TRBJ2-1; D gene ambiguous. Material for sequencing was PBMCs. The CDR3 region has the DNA TGCGCCAGCAGCTTGGCCGAGAGCTACAATGAGCAGTTCTTC. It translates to CASSLAESYNEQFF. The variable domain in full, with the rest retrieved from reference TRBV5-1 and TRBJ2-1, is KAGVTQTPRYLIKTRGQQVTLSCSPISGHRSVSWYQQTPGQGLQFLFEYFSETQRNKGNFPGRFSGRQFSNSRSEMNVSTLELGDSALYLCASSLAESYNEQFFGPGTRLTVL.